This passage covers 18 T cell receptor beta chains from one sample sequenced in a study of OX40 agonist ivuxolimab in advanced cancers. The data were produced by immunoSEQ multiplex PCR, yet TCRdb's version contains in-frame clones alone and is incomplete. The sample lists about 53,000 clones; about 88% were seen once. The sequenced sample was CD4+ or CD8+ T cells sorted from blood, obtained in a trial of the OX40 agonist ivuxolimab. Receptors were obtained from an adult with an advanced solid tumor such as melanoma, head and neck, liver or kidney cancer.

The chain combines TRBV27 with TRBJ1-2; D is unresolved. CDR1 and CDR2 (germline): MNHEY, SMNVEV (reference sequence). This CDR3 region has 13 residues. V was clipped by 6 bases and J by 6 bases, with 14 bases between them. The CDR3 sequence: CASRKGYGDGYTF. CDR3 coding DNA: TGTGCCAGCAGGAAGGGTTACGGGGATGGCTACACCTTC.

V is TRBV25-1 and J is TRBJ2-5, with D perhaps assigned TRBD1 or TRBD2 (6 bases each). The germline gives CDR1 MGHDK, CDR2 SYGVNS. The germline V and J ends were trimmed by 0 bases and 1 base, with 9 bases remaining between them. This CDR3 region has 15 residues. CDR3 loop: CASSEYGGPQETQYF. The DNA for the CDR3 is TGTGCCAGCAGTGAATATGGGGGGCCCCAAGAGACCCAGTACTTC. Variable domain in full (rest from reference TRBV25-1 and TRBJ2-5): EADIYQTPRYLVIGTGKKITLECSQTMGHDKMYWYQQDPGMELHLIHYSYGVNSTEKGDLSSESTVSRIRTEHFPLTLESARPSHTSQYLCASSEYGGPQETQYFGPGTRLLVL.

The V gene is TRBV5-1, the J gene TRBJ2-7; 7 bases match TRBD1. Per germline, CDR1 SGHRS and CDR2 YFSETQ. Trimming took 4 bases from V and 13 from J; bases not matched to a gene: 14. The CDR3 loop spans 13 amino acids. CDR3 DNA sequence: TGCGCCAGCAGCCTGGGGGCCCGGGACAGACGATACTTC. Amino acids: CASSLGARDRRYF. The entire variable domain, with the rest obtained from reference TRBV5-1 and TRBJ2-7, is as follows: KAGVTQTPRYLIKTRGQQVTLSCSPISGHRSVSWYQQTPGQGLQFLFEYFSETQRNKGNFPGRFSGRQFSNSRSEMNVSTLELGDSALYLCASSLGARDRRYFGPGTRLTVT.

Points on this clone: A read error may produce the germline difference seen at one junction end. The CDR3 nucleotides are TGTGCCGGCAGTGAATCGGGGCAGCCCGAGACCCAGTACTTC. Protein product: CAGSESGQPETQYF. This chain links TRBV25-1 with TRBJ2-5; D may correspond to TRBD1 or TRBD2 (5 bases each). The germline V gene encodes CDR1 MGHDK and CDR2 SYGVNS. The CDR3 is made up of 14 amino acids.

J is TRBJ1-4 and V is TRBV10-3, with no clear D. There are 12 residues in the CDR3. Germline CDR1 ENHRY, CDR2 SYGVKD. The germline V and J ends were trimmed by 9 bases and 2 bases, with 7 bases remaining between them. As DNA, the CDR3 is TGTGCCATAAGGGATACTAATGAAAAACTGTTTTTT. The encoded protein is CAIRDTNEKLFF.

The J gene is TRBJ2-5, the V gene TRBV5-6; 7 positions agree with TRBD2. The trim removed 3 bases at V and 5 bases at J, leaving 13 bases unmatched. Germline-derived CDR1 and CDR2 are SGHDT and YYEEEE. The CDR3 is made up of 16 amino acids. In DNA, the CDR3 is TGTGCCAGCAGCTCTCTAGCCGGCGGGAGTGGGGAGACCCAGTACTTC. This codes for CASSSLAGGSGETQYF.

J is TRBJ2-1 and V is TRBV5-5; D is uncertain. The CDR3 sequence is 15 residues long. Germline loops: CDR1 SGHKS, CDR2 YYEKEE (reference sequence). Trimming pared 0 bases from V and 4 bases from J, leaving 11 bases between. The chain's CDR3 is CASSLAASTYNEQFF. The CDR3 DNA sequence: TGTGCCAGCAGCTTGGCAGCGTCCACTTACAATGAGCAGTTCTTC.

The chain couples TRBV19 to TRBJ1-1; possibly TRBD1 for D (5 bases). Germline-derived CDR1 and CDR2 are LNHDA and SQIVND (reference sequence). The CDR3 runs 13 residues. Trimming cost V 3 bases and J 3 bases, with 8 bases left between them. The CDR3 sequence is CASSMQGDTEAFF. In nucleotides, the CDR3 is TGTGCCAGTAGTATGCAAGGGGACACTGAAGCTTTCTTT.

Here the CDR3 DNA reads TGTGCCAGCAGCGTAGGGCGGATGAACACTGAAGCTTTCTTT. Protein sequence: CASSVGRMNTEAFF. This chain links TRBV9 with TRBJ1-1, with D unclear. Trimming left V 0 bases short and J 0 bases short, with 6 bases between. Per the germline V gene, CDR1 is SGDLS and CDR2 is YYNGEE. The CDR3 runs 14 residues.

The chain joins TRBV7-8 to TRBJ1-6; D might be TRBD1 (6 bases). CDR1 is SGHVS, CDR2 FQNEAQ, per germline. Trimming cost V 5 bases and J 2 bases, with 13 bases left between them. This CDR3 contains 16 residues. CDR3 sequence reads: CASSAGGHTYNSPLHF. The CDR3 region has the DNA TGTGCCAGCAGCGCGGGGGGGCACACCTATAATTCACCCCTCCACTTT.

This rearrangement joins TRBV5-8 to TRBJ2-5; 8 positions match TRBD1. V lost 5 bases to trimming and J lost 5 bases; unmatched junction nucleotides: 11. Germline V CDR1 and CDR2: SGHTS, YDEGEE. CDR3 size: 15 residues. The CDR3 here is CASRSGTGRGETQYF. The CDR3 DNA reads as TGTGCCAGCAGATCCGGGACAGGCCGGGGGGAGACCCAGTACTTC.

The genes are TRBV19 and TRBJ1-3, with D unresolved. Trimming took off 4 bases at V and 0 bases at J, with 13 bases between the two ends. The CDR3 loop spans 16 amino acids. Germline loops: CDR1 LNHDA, CDR2 SQIVND (reference sequence). CDR3 sequence: CASSNPAGASGNTIYF. The CDR3 DNA reads as TGTGCCAGTAGTAACCCAGCAGGAGCCTCTGGAAACACCATATATTTT.

V usage is TRBV2 and J usage is TRBJ2-2; the match to TRBD2 covers 9 bases. V shed 7 bases, J shed 6 bases, and the junction held 6 bases outside the gene matches. Germline-derived CDR1 and CDR2 are SNHLY and FYNNEI. The CDR3 covers 14 residues. The CDR3 region is CASNILAGPGELFF. The CDR3 DNA reads TGTGCCAGCAACATACTAGCGGGTCCCGGGGAGCTGTTTTTT.

The genes are TRBV28 and TRBJ2-1, with no clear D. CDR1 and CDR2 from the germline V gene are MDHEN and SYDVKM. The V end was cut by 6 bases, the J end by 7 bases, with 7 bases between. The CDR3 loop spans 11 amino acids. CDR3 DNA: TGTGCCAGCAGAAGGGCGAATGAGCAGTTCTTC. Translation: CASRRANEQFF.

The rearrangement uses TRBV6-1 and TRBJ1-4; maybe TRBD1 (6 bases). Trimming cost V 1 base and J 7 bases, with 13 bases left between them. Germline lookup yields CDR1 MNHNS and CDR2 SASEGT. The CDR3 spans 15 residues. The CDR3 region has the DNA TGTGCCAGCAGTGAAGGGGGGGCGGGTGGTGAAAAACTGTTTTTT. Its translation is CASSEGGAGGEKLFF.

Turning to this clone: Additional DNA sequences in this sample encode the identical CDR3. The rearrangement links TRBV30 to TRBJ2-2; D is undetermined. In germline, CDR1 is GTSNPN, CDR2 SVGIG (reference sequence). This CDR3 region has 12 residues. V dropped 5 bases and J dropped 2 bases, with 6 bases sitting between them. CDR3 sequence reads: CAWGSNTGELFF. In nucleotides, the CDR3 is TGTGCCTGGGGATCCAACACCGGGGAGCTGTTTTTT.

This chain connects TRBV5-4 to TRBJ2-5; D remains ambiguous. The ends were cut back, 0 bases at V and 2 bases at J, with 8 bases in the middle. Per germline, CDR1 SGHNT and CDR2 YYREEE (reference sequence). The CDR3 totals 14 residues. CDR3 in amino acids: CASSLAGLQETQYF. The CDR3 DNA reads TGTGCCAGCAGCTTGGCTGGGCTACAAGAGACCCAGTACTTC.

The V call is TRBV10-3, the J call TRBJ2-2; the match to TRBD2 covers 8 bases. CDR1 is ENHRY, CDR2 SYGVKD, per germline. The junction had 1 base not matched to a gene; V was cut back by 2 bases and J by 2 bases. The CDR3 is 15 residues long. CDR3 coding DNA: TGTGCCATCAGTGAGAGCGGGGGAAACACCGGGGAGCTGTTTTTT. This codes for CAISESGGNTGELFF.